This is a list of T cell receptor beta chains from one sample in a study of blood T cell repertoires in COVID-19. Some clones are missing from TCRdb's copy, which holds only in-frame ones; the method was immunoSEQ multiplex PCR. Of about 160,000 clones listed, about 88% are singletons. The specimen was peripheral blood. These receptors were obtained from a woman aged 50 to 60 with COVID-19, enrolled during active disease. Each CDR3 is given with its conserved first and last residue. Each record gives: V gene, D gene, clone size, J gene, CDR3 protein, CDR3 DNA. The D gene is left open where the match is weak. Clone size is given for some rows only: seen once, a few or many times, or a class if the clone is expanded.

TRBV7-2	.	.	TRBJ2-1	CASSLVGGQWDEQFF	TGTGCCAGCAGCTTAGTGGGTGGACAGTGGGATGAGCAGTTCTTC
TRBV3-1/TRBV3-2	.	.	TRBJ2-7	CASSQPEPRQYF	TGTGCCAGCAGCCAACCCGAACCCAGGCAGTACTTC
TRBV5-6	TRBD1	.	TRBJ2-6	CASSKDRWVAGANVLTF	TGTGCCAGCAGCAAGGACAGGTGGGTCGCTGGGGCCAACGTCCTGACTTTC
TRBV30	.	.	TRBJ1-2	CAWSVLLGYTF	TGTGCCTGGAGTGTACTTCTTGGCTACACCTTC
TRBV5-5	.	.	TRBJ1-1	CASSFLSAFF	TGTGCCAGCAGCTTTTTGTCGGCTTTCTTT
TRBV29-1	.	.	TRBJ2-7	CSVAPQGRESYEQYF	TGCAGCGTTGCCCCCCAGGGCAGGGAATCCTACGAGCAGTACTTC
TRBV2	.	.	TRBJ2-7	CASSVSREDEQYF	TGTGCCAGCAGTGTGTCGAGGGAAGACGAGCAGTACTTC
TRBV7-2	.	once	TRBJ1-1	CASSRGTNTEAFF	TGTGCCAGCAGCAGGGGAACGAACACTGAAGCTTTCTTT
TRBV11-3	.	.	TRBJ1-1	CASSLDRGGKAFF	TGTGCCAGCAGCTTAGATCGAGGTGGAAAAGCTTTCTTT
TRBV21-1	.	.	TRBJ1-6	CASSKLPGTGGYNSPLHF	TGTGCCAGCAGCAAACTTCCAGGGACAGGGGGCTATAATTCACCCCTCCACTTT
TRBV7-9	.	few	TRBJ2-2	CASSSEQVIRELFF	TGTGCCAGCAGCTCAGAGCAGGTTATCAGGGAGCTGTTTTTT
TRBV6-5	.	.	TRBJ1-6	CASRPPQGINSPLHF	TGTGCCAGCAGACCTCCCCAGGGGATTAATTCACCCCTCCACTTT
TRBV25-1	TRBD1	.	TRBJ1-4	CASSYLGTGGEKLFF	TGTGCCAGCAGTTACCTAGGGACAGGGGGTGAAAAACTGTTTTTT
TRBV7-9	.	.	TRBJ1-2	CASSLQANPNYGYTF	TGTGCCAGCAGCTTACAGGCGAATCCTAACTATGGCTACACCTTC
TRBV6-6	TRBD1	few	TRBJ2-2	CASSHTGVTGELFF	TGTGCCAGCAGTCACACAGGGGTAACCGGGGAGCTGTTTTTT
TRBV2	.	.	TRBJ2-5	CASSEWLDQETQYF	TGTGCCAGCAGTGAATGGCTAGATCAAGAGACCCAGTACTTC
TRBV2	TRBD2	.	TRBJ2-5	CASSGTSGVGETQYF	TGTGCCAGCAGTGGGACTAGCGGGGTGGGGGAGACCCAGTACTTC
TRBV18	.	.	TRBJ1-1	CASSPPGRRTEAFF	TGTGCCAGCTCCCCGCCAGGACGGAGGACTGAAGCTTTCTTT
TRBV19	.	.	TRBJ1-3	CASMKDRLYSGNTIYF	TGTGCCAGTATGAAAGACAGGCTCTACTCTGGAAACACCATATATTTT
TRBV5-6	.	.	TRBJ2-7	CASSLAGHHYEQYF	TGTGCCAGCAGCTTGGCAGGGCATCACTACGAGCAGTACTTC
TRBV9	.	.	TRBJ1-2	CASSEQGTWGYTF	TGTGCCAGCAGCGAGCAGGGGACCTGGGGCTACACCTTC
TRBV12-3/TRBV12-4	.	.	TRBJ2-7	CASSSPIYEQYF	TGTGCCAGCAGTTCCCCAATCTACGAGCAGTACTTC
TRBV11-3	TRBD1	.	TRBJ2-7	CASSFTTGTGVPKSYEQYF	TGTGCCAGCAGCTTCACTACGGGGACAGGGGTCCCAAAATCCTACGAGCAGTACTTC
TRBV6-5	TRBD1	.	TRBJ1-6	CASSYWGTAYNSPLHF	TGTGCCAGCAGCTACTGGGGGACAGCCTATAATTCACCCCTCCACTTT
TRBV6-2/TRBV6-3	TRBD1	once	TRBJ1-2	CASSYRTQGAVGYTF	TGTGCCAGCAGTTACCGAACACAGGGGGCTGTTGGCTACACCTTC
TRBV3-1/TRBV3-2	.	.	TRBJ2-6	CASSQVDGSGGANVLTF	TGTGCCAGCAGCCAAGTAGACGGGAGCGGGGGGGCCAACGTCCTGACTTTC
TRBV7-3	.	.	TRBJ2-3	CASSLVGGADTQYF	TGTGCCAGCAGCTTAGTGGGGGGAGCGGATACGCAGTATTTT
TRBV28	TRBD2	few	TRBJ2-1	CASSSPGLAGGAYNEQFF	TGTGCCAGCAGTTCCCCGGGACTAGCGGGGGGTGCCTACAATGAGCAGTTCTTC
TRBV18	.	.	TRBJ1-1	CASSPTGVTEAFF	TGTGCCAGCTCACCAACCGGGGTTACTGAAGCTTTCTTT
TRBV18	TRBD1	.	TRBJ1-5	CASSPQGALGSLHQPQHF	TGTGCCAGCTCTCCACAGGGGGCCCTAGGTAGTCTGCATCAGCCCCAGCATTTT
TRBV7-9	.	.	TRBJ2-7	CASSSRSRPLEQYF	TGTGCCAGCAGTTCGAGGAGCCGACCCCTGGAGCAGTACTTC
TRBV2	TRBD1	few	TRBJ1-5	CASSWDRSNQPQHF	TGTGCCAGCAGCTGGGACAGAAGCAATCAGCCCCAGCATTTT
TRBV3-1/TRBV3-2	.	.	TRBJ2-5	CASSPWYGGGSQETQYF	TGTGCCAGCAGCCCGTGGTATGGGGGGGGCTCCCAAGAGACCCAGTACTTC
TRBV24-1	TRBD1	.	TRBJ2-2	CATSDVVQGKGAGELFF	TGTGCCACCAGTGATGTGGTACAGGGGAAGGGTGCCGGGGAGCTGTTTTTT
TRBV28	.	once	TRBJ2-7	CASRTGFSHEQYF	TGTGCCAGCAGAACAGGGTTCAGCCACGAGCAGTACTTC
TRBV4-1	.	.	TRBJ2-6	CASSAGDHSGANVLTF	TGCGCCAGCAGCGCAGGGGATCACTCTGGGGCCAACGTCCTGACTTTC
TRBV9	.	.	TRBJ2-1	CASSVVPGSYNEQFF	TGTGCCAGCAGCGTAGTTCCAGGCTCCTACAATGAGCAGTTCTTC
TRBV10-3	TRBD2	.	TRBJ2-1	CAISVTSGGYNEQFF	TGTGCCATCAGCGTTACTAGCGGGGGGTACAATGAGCAGTTCTTC
TRBV7-2	.	few	TRBJ2-2	CASSLAGTTNTGELFF	TGTGCCAGCAGCCTCGCCGGGACAACGAACACCGGGGAGCTGTTTTTT
TRBV3-1/TRBV3-2	.	.	TRBJ2-3	CASSQDGLAGAEEDTQYF	TGTGCCAGCAGCCAAGATGGTCTGGCGGGGGCCGAGGAAGATACGCAGTATTTT
TRBV9	.	.	TRBJ2-6	CASSVPFGGTLPSKANVLTF	TGTGCCAGCAGCGTACCGTTTGGGGGGACCCTCCCTTCAAAGGCCAACGTCCTGACTTTC
TRBV7-2	.	.	TRBJ1-2	CASSLSWDTANYGYTF	TGTGCCAGCAGCTTATCCTGGGACACCGCTAACTATGGCTACACCTTC
TRBV12-5	.	.	TRBJ2-7	CASGVGPQQYF	TGTGCTAGTGGAGTGGGCCCTCAGCAGTACTTC